This T cell receptor (beta chain) emerged from a study of cytomegalovirus exposure and HLA in healthy donors (dated by TCRdb to 2016 to 2017). Regarding the complete study: A later analysis indicated that the 120 or so validation repertoires were generated on the platform also employed for the 700 or so repertoires of the first cohort. In addition to the first cohort of 500 to 850 subjects, a separate validation cohort of over 90 different subjects was used. To predict cytomegalovirus infection status, the study brought together high-throughput TCR immunosequencing, statistical association of individual TCRs with disease status, and machine learning. The study was designed to test whether signatures of past pathogen exposure could be identified by cataloging public T cell receptors.

A note on this clone: Its target antigen remains unknown. No qualities accompany the bases; no much larger clone lies one base away.

Broader findings and caveats from the paper: A later analysis found that TCRs clustered in the first cohort also tended to co-occur in the 120 validation repertoires, with roughly 95% of cluster scores above 0. The classifier was reported to diagnose cytomegalovirus status with high specificity and sensitivity in both the original cohort and the validation cohort. In vitro tests confirmed that three of the cytomegalovirus-associated TCR beta chains recognize cytomegalovirus antigens. While some public TCRs were present in many individuals, most TCR sequences turned up only very rarely across donors. All 120 repertoires were used to score co-occurrence in the validation cohort in a later analysis, because that analysis had no HLA typing for the cohort. The study listed approximately 150 TCR beta chains as associated with cytomegalovirus. It was suggested by the authors that the approach could potentially be generalized to other disease states and immunological phenotypes.

Libraries were built with the immunoSEQ multiplex PCR assay. The original methods were these. A statistical classification framework was built to diagnose cytomegalovirus status from the catalog of TCR beta chain sequences. Entries here come from immuneACCESS through TCRdb and include only in-frame sequences with V and J called. Some clones fail to appear in such tables; in the studies checked, an unresolved V gene covers under half of the shortfall, and the cause of the remainder is unknown. Clone size and the V and J calls come from that table; the DNA yielded D and trimming. This sample holds roughly 270,000 clones; around 89% were observed only once. Of the sample, about 0.99% falls within the top ten clones. The donors belonged to the validation cohort of about 110 subjects, which was separate from the approximately 700-subject first cohort. The TCR originated in a woman between 18 and 29 years old in good health and CMV-seronegative. Sequencing was carried out using PBMCs.

This receptor carries the CDR3 CASRQGVVNEQFF. The nucleotide sequence reads TGTGCCAGCAGACAGGGCGTTGTAAATGAGCAGTTCTTC. The sequence is built from TRBV27 and TRBJ2-1, with TRBD1 perhaps the D gene, on 6 matching bases. CDR1 MNHEY and CDR2 SMNVEV are derived from the germline V gene (reference sequence). Reading from cysteine to phenylalanine, the CDR3 counts 13 amino acids. Left in the record is the CDR3 DNA by itself, 39 bases read in frame from the first base. Trimming takes 6 bases from V and 7 bases from J, and the germline ends sit 13 bases apart.